Reported below is one T cell receptor beta chain. The antigen remains unidentified. This record belongs to a study of shared clonotypes between healthy human individuals. As for the study in general: Used for every donor were three CD4 naive, three CD4 memory, two CD8 naive and one CD8 memory plate.

Splitting of each subset's genomic DNA was done evenly across several immunoSEQ plates. Generated by immunoSEQ multiplex PCR, the TCRdb table keeps only in-frame clones and is missing some. This table has 2 million to 3 million clones, 93% appearing once. The CDR3 is made up of 18 amino acids. V lost 1 base, J lost 2 bases, and 19 bases lay in between. The V gene's germline CDR1 is LNHNV and CDR2 YYDKDF (reference sequence). General study results and limits: Around 5% was the fraction of naive CD4 clonotypes found shared across four donors.

This sequence was found in a man in his late teens or twenties in good health. Some clones in this sample may be carry-over from other donors' samples. Sequenced: naive CD4+ T cells from PBMCs. Described subset: CD45RA+ positively selected. The gene calls are TRBV15 and TRBJ2-3, with TRBD1 as a possible D gene (5 bases). For the CDR3, the DNA is TGTGCCACCAGCAGAGGGGTGGGGCCACCAAGACCCACAGATACGCAGTATTTT. Encoded protein: CATSRGVGPPRPTDTQYF.